This T cell receptor beta chain is from a study of shared clonotypes between healthy human individuals (dated by TCRdb to about 2020). Looking at the study overall: The cohort included three men and a couple of women between 18 and 49 years of age. To estimate repertoire size and how much clonotype sharing occurs between individuals, the study deeply sequenced the blood TCR repertoires of 4 to 6 healthy adults. For each donor, three plates each were used for CD4 naive and CD4 memory, two plates were used for CD8 naive, and one plate was used for CD8 memory. Different laboratories and diverse techniques were used to prepare libraries and sequence TCR repertoires, to increase sequencing depth and limit assay-specific biases. Leukapheresis yielded between about 0.94 and 9 billion PBMCs per donor.

About this clone: This receptor's antigen is unknown. Base qualities are not at hand, and no much larger clone is one base apart.

The investigation overall reported the following: Pairwise subsampling indicated that sequencing depth was expected to affect the degree of clonotype sharing among donors. Because the study included only a small number of donors, the genetic and exposure-history diversity represented was limited. Naive subsets generally had larger estimated clonotype richness than memory subsets. Compared with non-shared clonotypes, the clonotypes found in all four sorted-subset donors had higher generation probabilities. Sharing across a handful of donors was observed for approximately 5% of naive CD4, less than 4% of naive CD8, roughly 2.3% of memory CD4, and roughly 0.4% of memory CD8 clonotypes. Sampling was restricted to blood, and TCR repertoires in tissue are likely to differ from TCR repertoires in blood. Even with the large sequencing depth, rarefaction of the sorted-subset datasets indicated that sequencing was incomplete.

Using the deep immunoSEQ assay, multiplex PCR amplified TCR CDR3 regions from genomic DNA. Extracted genomic DNA from each cell subset was distributed evenly across all wells of several immunoSEQ 96-well plates, and each plate was treated as a replicate. Each replicate PCR for sorted subsets received around 210 ng genomic DNA, equal to around 32,000 T cell genomes. Purified libraries were measured with a Qubit 3.0 fluorometer, size-checked on a Bioanalyzer 2100, and measured again with the KAPA Library Quantification kit. Every immunoSEQ 96-well plate was sequenced on a dedicated single-read 150-cycle Illumina NextSeq 550 flow cell. The study's processing was this. Because only junctional sequences without quality scores were contained in the immunoSEQ output, filtering matching that applied to full-length reads could not be performed. Sequences were annotated with PyIR, a Python wrapper for IgBLAST v1.9, and V/J genes and CDR3 were assigned using IMGT germline references. Reads were filtered out if the reads had weak V/J assignments (E-value above 1e-6), no CDR3, stop codons, out-of-frame junctions, or ambiguous translated residues. A V3J clonotype was defined by an identical inferred V gene, J gene, and CDR3 amino acid sequence. To compute the percentage overlap between repertoires, the number of shared unique clonotypes was divided by the size of the smaller repertoire. Three approaches were used to assess repertoire richness: RTK rarefaction, the Chao1 estimator, and Recon v2.1 estimates of unobserved clonotypes. For all TCRbeta clonotypes obtained by the gDNA method from a few donors, generation probabilities were computed with OLGA. TCRdb holds this immuneACCESS table with in-frame rearrangements only. Some clones are missing; in checked studies, unresolved V genes explain under half, and the rest has no known cause. The V and J calls and the clone size are those of that table, but D and trimming were determined from the DNA. This sample comprises more than 2 million clones, 95% of them detected only once. About 0.13% of the sample rests with the top ten.

The donors were healthy, HIV-negative adults who had no recently reported acute infections or vaccinations. Every donor was a Caucasian adult living in Nashville, Tennessee, USA. CD4+ T cells were enriched by magnetic negative selection; naive cells were then positively selected on CD45RA, and the negative fraction formed the memory subset. Blood was collected by leukapheresis, and PBMCs were isolated by Ficoll-Histopaque density gradient centrifugation and then cryopreserved in liquid nitrogen vapor phase. Analytical flow cytometry was used to check the purity and quantity of every magnetically sorted T cell population. Genomic DNA was isolated from every sorted fraction and measured by UV absorbance on a Nanodrop 2000c. CDR1 and CDR2 (SNHLY, FYNNEI) derive from the germline V gene. V loses 7 bases, J loses 4 bases, and the germline ends lie 18 bases apart. The CDR3 sequence holds 15 residues, the cysteine and phenylalanine included. This entry keeps only the CDR3 DNA: 45 bases, framed from base 1.

In this chain, TRBV2 is recombined with TRBJ2-3; the D gene remains uncertain. Sequenced sample: naive CD4+ T cells sorted from blood. The sample's cell subset or site, from its label and the paper: CD45RA+ positively selected. This clonotype originated in a man younger than 30 in good health. The DNA sequence reads TGTGCCAGCACCGTCATTCCGGAATTGGCAGATACGCAGTATTTT. This codes for CASTVIPELADTQYF.